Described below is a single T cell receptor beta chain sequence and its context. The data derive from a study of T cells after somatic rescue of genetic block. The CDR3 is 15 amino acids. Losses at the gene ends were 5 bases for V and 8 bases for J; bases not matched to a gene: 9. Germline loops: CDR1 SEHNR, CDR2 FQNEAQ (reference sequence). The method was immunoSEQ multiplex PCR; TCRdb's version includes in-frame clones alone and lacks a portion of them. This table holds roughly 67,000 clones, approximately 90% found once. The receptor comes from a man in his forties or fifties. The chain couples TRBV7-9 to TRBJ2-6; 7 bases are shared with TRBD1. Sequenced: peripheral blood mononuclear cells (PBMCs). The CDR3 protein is CASSLRTGLTNVLTF. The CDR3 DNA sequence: TGTGCCAGCAGCCTGCGGACAGGTTTGACCAACGTCCTGACTTTC.